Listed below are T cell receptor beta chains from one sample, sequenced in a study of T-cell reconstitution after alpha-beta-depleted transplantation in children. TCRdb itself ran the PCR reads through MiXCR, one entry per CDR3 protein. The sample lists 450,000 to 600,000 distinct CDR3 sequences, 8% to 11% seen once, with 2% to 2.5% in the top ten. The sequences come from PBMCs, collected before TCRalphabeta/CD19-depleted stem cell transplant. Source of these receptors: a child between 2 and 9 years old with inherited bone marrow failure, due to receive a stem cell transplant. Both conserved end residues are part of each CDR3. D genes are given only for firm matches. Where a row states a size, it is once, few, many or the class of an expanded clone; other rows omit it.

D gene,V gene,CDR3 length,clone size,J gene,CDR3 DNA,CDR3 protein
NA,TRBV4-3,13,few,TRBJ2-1,TGCGCCAGCAGCCAAGACCCCCGGAATGAGCAGTTCTTC,CASSQDPRNEQFF
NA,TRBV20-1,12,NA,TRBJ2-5,TGCAGTGCTAGTGGGCAGGGGAAGACCCAGTACTTC,CSASGQGKTQYF
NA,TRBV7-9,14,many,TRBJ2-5,TGTGCCAGCAGCTCCTACCGGGCCGAAGAGACCCAGTACTTC,CASSSYRAEETQYF
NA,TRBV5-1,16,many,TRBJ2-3,TGCGCCAGCAGCCCAGCCCAAGGGGGAGGGGCAGATACGCAGTATTTT,CASSPAQGGGADTQYF
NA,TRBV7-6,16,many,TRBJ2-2,TGTGCCAGCAGCTTGTTTCAAGGGGGGTCCACCGGGGAGCTGTTTTTT,CASSLFQGGSTGELFF
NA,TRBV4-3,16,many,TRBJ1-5,TGCGCCAGCAGCCAAGCCTTGGGTTGGGACTCTCAGCCCCAGCATTTT,CASSQALGWDSQPQHF
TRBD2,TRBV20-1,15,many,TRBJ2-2,TGCAGTGCTAGAGACGTGACTAGCCACACCGGGGAGCTGTTTTTT,CSARDVTSHTGELFF
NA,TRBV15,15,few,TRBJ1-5,TGTGCCACCAGCAGTGGAGGGCAGATAAATCAGCCCCAGCATTTT,CATSSGGQINQPQHF
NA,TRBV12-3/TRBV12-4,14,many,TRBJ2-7,TGTGCCAGCACCGCAACCAAGGTGGGGGTCGAGCAGTACTTC,CASTATKVGVEQYF
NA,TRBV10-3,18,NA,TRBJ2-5,TGTGCCATCAGTGAGGCCGGGGGTAGCGGTTACACCGAAAAGACCCAGTACTTC,CAISEAGGSGYTEKTQYF
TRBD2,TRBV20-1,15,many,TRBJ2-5,TGCAGTGCTAGCACTAGCGGGAGACCCCAAGAGACCCAGTACTTC,CSASTSGRPQETQYF
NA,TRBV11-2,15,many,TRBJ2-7,TGTGCCAGCAGCTTCGACAAGCGGCTAGTGTACGAGCAGTACTTC,CASSFDKRLVYEQYF
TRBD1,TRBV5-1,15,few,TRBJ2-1,TGCGCCAGCAGCTCCTGGACAGGGTTATCCAATGAGCAGTTCTTC,CASSSWTGLSNEQFF
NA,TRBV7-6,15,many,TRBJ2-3,TGTGCCAGCAGCTTGGTCTCCTCCGTTCGAGATACGCAGTATTTT,CASSLVSSVRDTQYF
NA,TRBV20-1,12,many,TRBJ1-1,TGCAGTGCTCCCGACAGAGTGACTGAAGCTTTCTTT,CSAPDRVTEAFF
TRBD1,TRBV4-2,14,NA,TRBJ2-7,TGTGCCAGCAGCCCACCTGGGACAGTCTACGAGCAGTACTTC,CASSPPGTVYEQYF
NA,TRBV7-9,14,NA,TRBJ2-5,TGTGCCAGCAGCTTTCGCCGTCAAGGGGAGACCCAGTACTTC,CASSFRRQGETQYF
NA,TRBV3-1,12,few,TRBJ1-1,TGTGCCAGCAGCCACCCAGGCACTGAAGCTTTCTTT,CASSHPGTEAFF
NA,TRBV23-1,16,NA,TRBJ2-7,TGTGCCAGCTGTCAAAAGGGGCAGGGCAGGACCTACGAGCAGTACTTC,CASCQKGQGRTYEQYF
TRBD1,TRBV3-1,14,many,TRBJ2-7,TGTGCCAGCAGCCATGGGACAGGCTCCTACGAGCAGTACTTC,CASSHGTGSYEQYF
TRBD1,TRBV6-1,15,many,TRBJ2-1,TGTGCCAGCAGTCATCCGGGACAGGGGAACAATGAGCAGTTCTTC,CASSHPGQGNNEQFF
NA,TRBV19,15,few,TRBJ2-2,TGTGCCAGTAGTAGGGGGGAGCGAAGCACCGGGGAGCTGTTTTTT,CASSRGERSTGELFF
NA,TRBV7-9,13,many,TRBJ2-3,TGTGCCAGCAGCTTGGCAGGGGAGAATACGCAGTATTTT,CASSLAGENTQYF
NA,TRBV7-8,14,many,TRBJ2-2,TGTGCCAGCAGCGGGACTGCGAACACCGGGGAGCTGTTTTTT,CASSGTANTGELFF
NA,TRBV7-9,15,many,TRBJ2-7,TGTGCCAGCAGCTTAGATCGGGGCCCTCTCTACGAGCAGTACTTC,CASSLDRGPLYEQYF
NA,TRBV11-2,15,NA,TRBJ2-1,TGTGCCAACAGCTTACTAGGTGGGTCCTACAATGAGCAGTTCTTC,CANSLLGGSYNEQFF
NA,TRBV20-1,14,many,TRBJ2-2,TGCAGTGCTAGACCGCTTGATAACACCGGGGAGCTGTTTTTT,CSARPLDNTGELFF
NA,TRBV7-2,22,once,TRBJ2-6,TGTGCCAGCAGCATACAATATCCTCGACCGGGACCGTCAAGCTCTGGGGCCAACGTCCTGACTTTC,CASSIQYPRPGPSSSGANVLTF
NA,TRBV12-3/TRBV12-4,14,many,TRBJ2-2,TGTGCCAGCAGTAGATACAGGGACACCGGGGAGCTGTTTTTT,CASSRYRDTGELFF
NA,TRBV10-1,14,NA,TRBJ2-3,TGCGCCAGCAGTGAGGGCCTAGCTGGAGATACGCAGTATTTT,CASSEGLAGDTQYF
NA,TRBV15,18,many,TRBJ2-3,TGTGCCACCAGCAGAGATTGGGTGCAGGGATGGGACACAGATACGCAGTATTTT,CATSRDWVQGWDTDTQYF
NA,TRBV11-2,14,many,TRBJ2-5,TGTGCCAGCAGCCCAAGACAGGGAGGAGAGACCCAGTACTTC,CASSPRQGGETQYF
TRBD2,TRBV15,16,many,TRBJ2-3,TGTGCCACCAGCACCCTAGCGGGGCTGGGCACAGATACGCAGTATTTT,CATSTLAGLGTDTQYF
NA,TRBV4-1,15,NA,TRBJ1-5,TGCGCCAGCAGCCAAGAGGGTGGAAGCAATCAGCCCCAGCATTTT,CASSQEGGSNQPQHF
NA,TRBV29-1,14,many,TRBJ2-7,TGCAGCGTTGTAAAGGGGTATTCCGGTTACGAGCAGTACTTC,CSVVKGYSGYEQYF
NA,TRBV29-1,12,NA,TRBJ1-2,TGCAGCGCCCCGGACAAATTCTATGGCTACACCTTC,CSAPDKFYGYTF
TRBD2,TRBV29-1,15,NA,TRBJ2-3,TGCAGCGTTGTTCACATTAGCGGGAGCGGCAATACGCAGTATTTT,CSVVHISGSGNTQYF
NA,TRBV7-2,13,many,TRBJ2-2,TGTGCCAGCAGCCACCTGGACACCGGGGAGCTGTTTTTT,CASSHLDTGELFF
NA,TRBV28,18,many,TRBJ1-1,TGTGCCAGCACCTTCAGCTTTTTCCGGGCCGGTAAGAACACTGAAGCTTTCTTT,CASTFSFFRAGKNTEAFF
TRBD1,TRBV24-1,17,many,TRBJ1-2,TGTGCCACCAGTGCGGCGGAGGGGACAGATCCTTCCTATGGCTACACCTTC,CATSAAEGTDPSYGYTF
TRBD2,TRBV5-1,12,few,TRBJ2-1,TGCGCCAGCAGCATCGCCGGGACTAGTAAATTCTTC,CASSIAGTSKFF
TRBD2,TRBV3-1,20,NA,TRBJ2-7,TGTGCCAGCAGCCAAGATCCTTTTCCCGGGATTAGCGGGCGTTACTACGAGCAGTACTTC,CASSQDPFPGISGRYYEQYF
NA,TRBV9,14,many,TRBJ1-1,TGTGCCAGCAGCGCCGACCAAATGAACACTGAAGCTTTCTTT,CASSADQMNTEAFF
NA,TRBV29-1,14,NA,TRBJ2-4,TGCAGCGTTGCCCCGACAGTGGGAGTAAACATTCAGTACTTC,CSVAPTVGVNIQYF
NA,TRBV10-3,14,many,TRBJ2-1,TGTGCCACCTCGAACGGGGGCAATCACAATGAGCAGTTCTTC,CATSNGGNHNEQFF
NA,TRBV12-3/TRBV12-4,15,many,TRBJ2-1,TGTGCCAGCAGTTTCCTCATGGCGGTCAACAATGAGCAGTTCTTC,CASSFLMAVNNEQFF
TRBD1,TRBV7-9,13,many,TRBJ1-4,TGTGCCAGTGACAGGGGCCCGAATGAAAAACTGTTTTTT,CASDRGPNEKLFF
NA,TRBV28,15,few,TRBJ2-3,TGTGCCAGCAGCAAGGACAGACCTAGCACAGATACGCAGTATTTT,CASSKDRPSTDTQYF
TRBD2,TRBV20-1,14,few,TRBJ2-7,TGCAGTGCTAGAGTAGCGGGAGTCCCCTACGAGCAGTACTTC,CSARVAGVPYEQYF
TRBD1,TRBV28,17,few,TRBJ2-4,TGTGCCAGCAGTTTCCCGACAGGGGGCTTGACCAAAAACATTCAGTACTTC,CASSFPTGGLTKNIQYF
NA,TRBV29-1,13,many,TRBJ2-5,TGCAGCGGAAACGTATTAGGGGCAGAGACCCAGTACTTC,CSGNVLGAETQYF
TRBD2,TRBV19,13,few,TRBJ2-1,TGTGCCAGTAGTCATGGGACTAGCGGGGATAAGTTCTTC,CASSHGTSGDKFF
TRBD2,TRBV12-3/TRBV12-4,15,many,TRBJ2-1,TGTGCCAGCAGTTTGAACCTAGCGGCCTACAATGAGCAGTTCTTC,CASSLNLAAYNEQFF
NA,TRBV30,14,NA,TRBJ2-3,TGTGCCTGGAGGAGACTAGGGGTGGAAGATACGCAGTATTTT,CAWRRLGVEDTQYF
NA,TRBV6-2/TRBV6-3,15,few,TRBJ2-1,TGTGCCAGCAGTAAAAACAGTGCCTCCTACAATGAGCAGTTCTTC,CASSKNSASYNEQFF